The rows below give T cell receptor beta chains drawn from one sample of a study of T cell repertoires in cytomegalovirus infection. These receptors lack a known antigen. From the reads, TCRdb called clonotypes with MiXCR, one entry per CDR3 protein. The sample has 370,000 or so distinct CDR3 sequences, about 35% seen once. This specimen was cultured PBMCs, taken from culture after CMV antigen stimulation. The source of these receptors is a human donor in good health (CMV status not recorded). Some clones in this sample may be carry-over from other donors' samples. Both conserved end residues are part of each CDR3.

len	j_gene	v_gene	CDR3aa
15	TRBJ2-1	TRBV7-6	CASSPLAELYNEQFF
14	TRBJ2-5	TRBV6-1	CASSEAHRQETQYF
15	TRBJ1-1	TRBV6-2/TRBV6-3	CASRPGKREDTEAFF
14	TRBJ2-7	TRBV7-2	CASSLYGTSYEQYF
15	TRBJ2-1	TRBV5-1	CASSPGPEGYNEQFF
15	TRBJ1-3	TRBV12-3/TRBV12-4	CASSRDRVSGNTIYF
16	TRBJ1-6	TRBV6-1	CASSESGTPSSSPLHF
16	TRBJ2-2	TRBV20-1	CSARDPDRVNTGELFF
13	TRBJ2-7	TRBV28	CASNQLGFGEQYF
15	TRBJ1-1	TRBV4-3	CASSQEVGVNTEAFF
16	TRBJ1-3	TRBV7-9	CASSLAGTGDGNTIYF
15	TRBJ2-1	TRBV20-1	CSAKLGTSPFDEQFF
17	TRBJ2-1	TRBV7-9	CASSLASLTGLFDEQFF
13	TRBJ1-2	TRBV7-2	CASSLRDRDRHTF
15	TRBJ2-1	TRBV24-1	CATSDAGTGETEQFF
14	TRBJ2-5	TRBV2	CASLSETYQETQYF
14	TRBJ2-1	TRBV7-2	CASSLATWGNEQFF
16	TRBJ2-3	TRBV7-9	CASSSSFLGSTDTQYF
16	TRBJ2-2	TRBV7-2	CASSFIHSIGRGELFF
16	TRBJ2-1	TRBV11-3	CASSLIGGKTYNEQFF
13	TRBJ1-6	TRBV19	CASSETAGSPLHF
18	TRBJ2-1	TRBV27	CASSFGTGIPLFYNEQFF
13	TRBJ2-7	TRBV7-9	CASSLQGAREQYF
16	TRBJ2-3	TRBV7-2	CASSLLDTPSTDTQYF
14	TRBJ2-5	TRBV7-2	CASSPRLADQAQYF
13	TRBJ2-5	TRBV7-2	CASSLMTGEAQYF
15	TRBJ1-1	TRBV7-8	CASSPAGNLNTEAFF
15	TRBJ2-1	TRBV7-2	CASTPSSAGDNEQFF
14	TRBJ2-1	TRBV20-1	CSASPGQLYNEQFF
15	TRBJ2-7	TRBV6-1	CASSNYRQGPYEQYF
14	TRBJ1-1	TRBV6-2/TRBV6-3	CASLRGGASTEAFF
20	TRBJ2-3	TRBV7-2	CASSKTRGLAGGGDTDTQYF
15	TRBJ2-1	TRBV7-2	CASSRLKGSYNEQFF
13	TRBJ2-7	TRBV7-2	CASSFTAVYEQYF
16	TRBJ1-1	TRBV4-2	CASSQVPGQGVTEAFF
12	TRBJ1-1	TRBV10-3	CAISGGQEQAFF
17	TRBJ2-7	TRBV7-2	CASSRTSGGVSSYEQYF
16	TRBJ2-1	TRBV7-8	CASSLVRSGDLNEQFF
12	TRBJ2-7	TRBV15	CATRAGLYEQYF
16	TRBJ2-2	TRBV5-4	CASSLEGSRYGGELFF
13	TRBJ2-3	TRBV6-6	CASSYARTETQYF
15	TRBJ2-1	TRBV7-6	CASSLGDRIGNEQFF
16	TRBJ1-2	TRBV7-8	CASSLASSVGGYGYTF
13	TRBJ1-2	TRBV5-6	CASSSRGNYGYTF
14	TRBJ2-7	TRBV7-2	CASSPRTASYEQYF
16	TRBJ2-3	TRBV7-2	CASSASGRASVDTQYF
17	TRBJ2-1	TRBV6-5	CASRVSPWLRGNNEQFF
13	TRBJ2-3	TRBV19	CASSTDPRDTQYF
13	TRBJ2-1	TRBV7-8	CASSLSYYNEQFF
16	TRBJ2-1	TRBV7-2	CASSPRPGSAYNEQFF
15	TRBJ2-1	TRBV5-5	CASSRQASSYNEQFF
13	TRBJ1-1	TRBV7-2	CASSLTPNTEAFF
16	TRBJ2-3	TRBV7-2	CASSPPGLDHTDTQYF
15	TRBJ2-3	TRBV9	CASSSRLASTDTQYF
15	TRBJ2-1	TRBV6-6	CASRLSGSGGNEQFF
11	TRBJ2-7	TRBV7-2	CASSFYEEQYF
16	TRBJ2-2	TRBV7-2	CASSLTRGGDTGELFF